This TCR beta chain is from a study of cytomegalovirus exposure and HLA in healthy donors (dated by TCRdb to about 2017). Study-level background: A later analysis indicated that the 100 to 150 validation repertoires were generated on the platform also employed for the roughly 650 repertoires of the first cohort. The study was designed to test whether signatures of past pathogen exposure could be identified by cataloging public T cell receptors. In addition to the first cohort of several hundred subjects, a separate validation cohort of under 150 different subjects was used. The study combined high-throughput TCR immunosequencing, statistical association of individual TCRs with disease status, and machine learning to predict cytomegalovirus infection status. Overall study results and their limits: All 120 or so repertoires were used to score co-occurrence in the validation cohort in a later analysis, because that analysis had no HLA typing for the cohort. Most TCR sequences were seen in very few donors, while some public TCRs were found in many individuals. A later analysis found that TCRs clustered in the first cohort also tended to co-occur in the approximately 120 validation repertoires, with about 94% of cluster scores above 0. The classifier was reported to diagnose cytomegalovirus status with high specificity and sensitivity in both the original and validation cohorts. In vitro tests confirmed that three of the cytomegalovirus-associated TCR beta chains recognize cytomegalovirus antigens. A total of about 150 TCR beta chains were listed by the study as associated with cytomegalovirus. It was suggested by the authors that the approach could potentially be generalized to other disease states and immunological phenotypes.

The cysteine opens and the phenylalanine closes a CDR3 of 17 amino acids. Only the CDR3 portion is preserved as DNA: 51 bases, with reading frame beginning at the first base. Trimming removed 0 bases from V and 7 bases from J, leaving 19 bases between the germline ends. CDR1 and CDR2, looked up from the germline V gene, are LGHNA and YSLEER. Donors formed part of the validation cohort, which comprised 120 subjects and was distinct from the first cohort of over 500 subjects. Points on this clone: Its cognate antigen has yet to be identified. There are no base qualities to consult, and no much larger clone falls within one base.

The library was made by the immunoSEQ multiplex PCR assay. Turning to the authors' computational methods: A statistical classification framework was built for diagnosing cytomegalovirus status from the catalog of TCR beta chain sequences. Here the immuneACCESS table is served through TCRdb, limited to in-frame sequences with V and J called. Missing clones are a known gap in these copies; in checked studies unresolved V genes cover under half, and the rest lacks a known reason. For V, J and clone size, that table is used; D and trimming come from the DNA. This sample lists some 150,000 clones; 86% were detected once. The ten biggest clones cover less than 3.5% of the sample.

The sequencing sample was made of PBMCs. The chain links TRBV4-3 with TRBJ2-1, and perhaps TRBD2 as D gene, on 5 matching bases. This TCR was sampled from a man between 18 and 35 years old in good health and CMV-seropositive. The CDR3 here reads CASSQDRPGRGENEQFF. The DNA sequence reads TGCGCCAGCAGCCAAGATCGCCCTGGGCGTGGGGAGAATGAGCAGTTCTTC.